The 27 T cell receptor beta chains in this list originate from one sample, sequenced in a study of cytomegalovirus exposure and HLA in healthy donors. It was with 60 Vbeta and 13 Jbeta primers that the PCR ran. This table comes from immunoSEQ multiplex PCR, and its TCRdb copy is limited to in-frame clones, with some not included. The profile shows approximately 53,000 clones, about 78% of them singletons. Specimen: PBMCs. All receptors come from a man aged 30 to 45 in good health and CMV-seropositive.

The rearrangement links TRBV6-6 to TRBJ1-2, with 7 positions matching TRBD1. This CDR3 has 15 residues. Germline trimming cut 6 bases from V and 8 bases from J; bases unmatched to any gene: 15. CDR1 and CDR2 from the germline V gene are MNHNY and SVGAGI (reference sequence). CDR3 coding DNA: TGTGCCAGCAGCCAAATTTATACAGGGGACGGAGGCTACACCTTC. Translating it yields CASSQIYTGDGGYTF.

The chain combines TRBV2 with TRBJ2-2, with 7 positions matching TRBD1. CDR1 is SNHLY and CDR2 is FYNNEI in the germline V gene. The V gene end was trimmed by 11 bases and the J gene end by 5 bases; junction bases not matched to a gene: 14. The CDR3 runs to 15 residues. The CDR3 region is CAGHNRGPGTGELFF. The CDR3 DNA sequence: TGTGCCGGACATAACAGGGGCCCCGGGACCGGGGAGCTGTTTTTT.

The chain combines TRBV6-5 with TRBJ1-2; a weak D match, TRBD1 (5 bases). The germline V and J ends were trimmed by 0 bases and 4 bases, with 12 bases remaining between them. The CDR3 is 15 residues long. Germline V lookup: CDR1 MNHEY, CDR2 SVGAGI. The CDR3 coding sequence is TGTGCCAGCAGTTACTCGTTTACAGGCCTCTATGGCTACACCTTC. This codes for CASSYSFTGLYGYTF.

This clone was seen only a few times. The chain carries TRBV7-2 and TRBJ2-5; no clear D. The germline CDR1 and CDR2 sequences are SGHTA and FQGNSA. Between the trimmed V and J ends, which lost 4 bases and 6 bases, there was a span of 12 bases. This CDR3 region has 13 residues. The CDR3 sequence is CASSSPPGQTQYF. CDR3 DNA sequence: TGTGCCAGCAGCTCCCCACCAGGTCAGACCCAGTACTTC.

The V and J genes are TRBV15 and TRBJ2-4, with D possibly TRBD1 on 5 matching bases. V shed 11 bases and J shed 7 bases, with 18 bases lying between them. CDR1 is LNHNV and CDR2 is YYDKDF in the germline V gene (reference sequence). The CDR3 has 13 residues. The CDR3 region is CAAQGGDRNIQYF. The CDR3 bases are TGTGCCGCCCAGGGTGGGGATCGGAACATTCAGTACTTC. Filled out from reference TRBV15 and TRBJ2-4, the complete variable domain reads DAMVIQNPRYQVTQFGKPVTLSCSQTLNHNVMYWYQQKSSQAPKLLFHYYDKDFNNEADTPDNFQSRRPNTSFCFLDIRSPGLGDTAMYLCAAQGGDRNIQYFGAGTRLSVL.

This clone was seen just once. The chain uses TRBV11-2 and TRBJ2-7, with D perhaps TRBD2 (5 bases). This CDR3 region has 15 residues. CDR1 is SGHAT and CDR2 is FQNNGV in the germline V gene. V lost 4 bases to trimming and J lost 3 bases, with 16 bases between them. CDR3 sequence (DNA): TGTGCCAGCAGCTACGGACGGGGAGCGTTCTACGAGCAGTACTTC. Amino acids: CASSYGRGAFYEQYF.

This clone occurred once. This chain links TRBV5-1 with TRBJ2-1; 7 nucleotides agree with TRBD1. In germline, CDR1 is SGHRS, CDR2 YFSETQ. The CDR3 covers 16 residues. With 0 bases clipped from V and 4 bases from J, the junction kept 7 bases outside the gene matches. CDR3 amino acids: CASSLAYGTDYNEQFF. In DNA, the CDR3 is TGCGCCAGCAGCTTGGCCTACGGGACAGATTACAATGAGCAGTTCTTC.

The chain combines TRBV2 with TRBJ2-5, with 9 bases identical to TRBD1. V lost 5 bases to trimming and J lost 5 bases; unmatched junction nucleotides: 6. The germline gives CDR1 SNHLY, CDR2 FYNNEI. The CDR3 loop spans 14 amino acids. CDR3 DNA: TGTGCCAGCAGTTCCGGGACAGGGAGGGAGACCCAGTACTTC. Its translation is CASSSGTGRETQYF.

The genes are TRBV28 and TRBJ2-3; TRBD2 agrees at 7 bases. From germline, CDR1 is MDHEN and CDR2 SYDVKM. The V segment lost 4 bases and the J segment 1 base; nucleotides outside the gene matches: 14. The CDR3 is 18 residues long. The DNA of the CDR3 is TGTGCCAGCAGTTCCGGACTAGGCCGGAGAGTTGGCACAGATACGCAGTATTTT. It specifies CASSSGLGRRVGTDTQYF.

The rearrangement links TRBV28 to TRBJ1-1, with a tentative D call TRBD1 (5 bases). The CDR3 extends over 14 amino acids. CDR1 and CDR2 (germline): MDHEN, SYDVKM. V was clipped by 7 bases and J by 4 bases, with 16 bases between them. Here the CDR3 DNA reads TGTGCCAGCACCAGGGTGGGAAGTGGCACTGAAGCTTTCTTT. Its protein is CASTRVGSGTEAFF.

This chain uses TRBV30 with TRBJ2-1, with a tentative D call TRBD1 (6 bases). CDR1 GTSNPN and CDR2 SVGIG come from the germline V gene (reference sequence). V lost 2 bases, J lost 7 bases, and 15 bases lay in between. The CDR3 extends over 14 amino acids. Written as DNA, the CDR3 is TGTGCCTGGAGTACGGGGTCAGGGGCGAATGAGCAGTTCTTC. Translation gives CAWSTGSGANEQFF.

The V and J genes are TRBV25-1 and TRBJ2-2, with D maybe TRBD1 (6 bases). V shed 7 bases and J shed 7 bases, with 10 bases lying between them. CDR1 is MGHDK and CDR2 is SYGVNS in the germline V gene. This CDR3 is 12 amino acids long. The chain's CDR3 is CASMRGGGELFF. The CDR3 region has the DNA TGTGCCAGCATGAGAGGGGGCGGGGAGCTGTTTTTT.

CDR3 residues: CASSVQESYEQYF. The CDR3 DNA reads as TGTGCCAGCAGTGTACAGGAGTCCTACGAGCAGTACTTC. V and J are TRBV27 and TRBJ2-7; maybe TRBD1 (5 bases). V lost 5 bases to trimming and J lost 1 base, with 9 bases between them. The CDR3 spans 13 residues. Per germline, CDR1 MNHEY and CDR2 SMNVEV (reference sequence).

CDR3: CASTPGGGSYEQYF. Written as DNA, the CDR3 is TGTGCCAGCACCCCGGGAGGAGGTTCCTACGAGCAGTACTTC. This chain connects TRBV6-5 to TRBJ2-7; 7 bases agree with TRBD2. CDR1 and CDR2 (germline): MNHEY, SVGAGI. The CDR3 spans 14 residues. With V trimmed by 7 bases and J by 1 base, 7 bases remained unmatched.

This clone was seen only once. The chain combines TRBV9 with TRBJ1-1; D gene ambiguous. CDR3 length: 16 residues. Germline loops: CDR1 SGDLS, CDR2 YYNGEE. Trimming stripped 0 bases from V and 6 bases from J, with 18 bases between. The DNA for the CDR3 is TGTGCCAGCAGCGTAGTCAAGGGAGCAACCAAGTCTGAAGCTTTCTTT. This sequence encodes CASSVVKGATKSEAFF.

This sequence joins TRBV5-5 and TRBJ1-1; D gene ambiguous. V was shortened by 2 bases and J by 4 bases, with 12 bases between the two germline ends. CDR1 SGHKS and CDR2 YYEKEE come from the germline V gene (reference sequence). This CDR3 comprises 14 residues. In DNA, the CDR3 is TGTGCCAGCAGCTTTCTTTCGGGATCCACTGAAGCTTTCTTT. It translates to CASSFLSGSTEAFF.

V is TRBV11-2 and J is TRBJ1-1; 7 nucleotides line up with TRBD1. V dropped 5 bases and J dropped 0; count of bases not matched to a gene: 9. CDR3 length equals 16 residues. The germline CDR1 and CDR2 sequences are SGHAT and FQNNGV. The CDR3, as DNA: TGTGCCAGCAGCCCCACGGACAGGAGGCTGAACACTGAAGCTTTCTTT. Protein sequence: CASSPTDRRLNTEAFF.

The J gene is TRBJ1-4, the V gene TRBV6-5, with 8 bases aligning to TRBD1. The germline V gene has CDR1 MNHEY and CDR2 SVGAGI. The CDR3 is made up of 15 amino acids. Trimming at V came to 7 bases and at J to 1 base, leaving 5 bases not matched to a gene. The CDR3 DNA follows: TGTGCCAGCACTCGCACAGGGGGAACTAATGAAAAACTGTTTTTT. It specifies CASTRTGGTNEKLFF.

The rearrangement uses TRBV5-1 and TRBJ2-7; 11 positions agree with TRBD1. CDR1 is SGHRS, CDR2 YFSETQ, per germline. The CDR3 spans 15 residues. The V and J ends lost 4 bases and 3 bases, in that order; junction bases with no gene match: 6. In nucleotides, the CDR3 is TGCGCCAGCAGCCTTTCCGGGACAGGGGGCTACGAGCAGTACTTC. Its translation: CASSLSGTGGYEQYF.

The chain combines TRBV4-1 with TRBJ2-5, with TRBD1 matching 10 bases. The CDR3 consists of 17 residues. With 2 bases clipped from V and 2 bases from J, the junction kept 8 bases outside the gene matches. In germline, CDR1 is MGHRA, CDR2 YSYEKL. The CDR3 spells CASSQFAGQGRQETQYF. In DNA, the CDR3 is TGCGCCAGCAGCCAATTCGCGGGACAGGGGAGGCAAGAGACCCAGTACTTC.

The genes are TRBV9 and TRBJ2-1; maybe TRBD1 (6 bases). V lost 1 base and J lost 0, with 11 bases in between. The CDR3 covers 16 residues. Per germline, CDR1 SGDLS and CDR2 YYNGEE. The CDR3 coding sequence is TGTGCCAGCAGCGTAAGGGGACAAAGCTCCTACAATGAGCAGTTCTTC. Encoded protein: CASSVRGQSSYNEQFF.

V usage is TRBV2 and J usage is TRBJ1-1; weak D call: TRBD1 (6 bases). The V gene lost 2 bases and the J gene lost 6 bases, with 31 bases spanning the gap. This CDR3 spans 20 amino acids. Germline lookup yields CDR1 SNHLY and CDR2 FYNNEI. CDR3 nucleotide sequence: TGTGCCAGCAGTGAATCAGGGCTTCCGGGGGGCGCCGGTTATAAGGCTGAAGCTTTCTTT. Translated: CASSESGLPGGAGYKAEAFF.

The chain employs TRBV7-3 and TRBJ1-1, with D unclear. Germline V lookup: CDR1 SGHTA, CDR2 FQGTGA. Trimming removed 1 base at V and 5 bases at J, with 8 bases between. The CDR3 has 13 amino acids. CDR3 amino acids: CASSLRRDTEAFF. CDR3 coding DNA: TGTGCCAGCAGCTTAAGGAGGGATACTGAAGCTTTCTTT.

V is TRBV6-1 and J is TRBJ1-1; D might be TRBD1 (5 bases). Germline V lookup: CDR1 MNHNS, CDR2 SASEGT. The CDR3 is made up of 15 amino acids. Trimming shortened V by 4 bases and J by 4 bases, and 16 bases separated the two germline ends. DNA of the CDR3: TGTGCCAGCAGTGTTTCACAGACCGGGGGCACTGAAGCTTTCTTT. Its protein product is CASSVSQTGGTEAFF.

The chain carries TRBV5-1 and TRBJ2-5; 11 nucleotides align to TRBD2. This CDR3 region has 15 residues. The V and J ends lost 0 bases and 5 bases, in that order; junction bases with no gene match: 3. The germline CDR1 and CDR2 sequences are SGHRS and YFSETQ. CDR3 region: CASSLVPSGGETQYF. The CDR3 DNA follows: TGCGCCAGCAGCTTGGTCCCTAGCGGGGGGGAGACCCAGTACTTC.

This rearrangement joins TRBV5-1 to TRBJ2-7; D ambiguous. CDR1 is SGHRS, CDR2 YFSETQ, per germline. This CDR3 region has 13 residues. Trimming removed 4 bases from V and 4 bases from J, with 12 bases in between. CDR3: CASSPRPFYEQYF. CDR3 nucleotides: TGCGCCAGCAGCCCGCGCCCTTTTTACGAGCAGTACTTC.

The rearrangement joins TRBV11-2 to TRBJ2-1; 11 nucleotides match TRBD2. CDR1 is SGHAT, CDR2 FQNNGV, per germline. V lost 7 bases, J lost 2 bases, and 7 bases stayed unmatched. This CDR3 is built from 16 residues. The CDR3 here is CASTSLAGGTYNEQFF. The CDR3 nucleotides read TGTGCCAGCACCTCTTTAGCGGGGGGGACCTACAATGAGCAGTTCTTC. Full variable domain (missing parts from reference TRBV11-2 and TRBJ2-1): EAGVAQSPRYKIIEKRQSVAFWCNPISGHATLYWYQQILGQGPKLLIQFQNNGVVDDSQLPKDRFSAERLKGVDSTLKIQPAKLEDSAVYLCASTSLAGGTYNEQFFGPGTRLTVL.